This T cell receptor (beta chain) was retrieved from a study of cytomegalovirus exposure and HLA in healthy donors. The overall study: Earlier sequencing of 150 million to 200 million T cells yielded under 120 million unique TCR beta sequences. Broader study findings: In a later analysis, HLA-C alleles had the fewest associated TCRs, DRB1 alleles the most.

J was trimmed by 9 bases and V by 3 bases; bases with no gene match: 3. The CDR3 spans 12 residues. Germline lookup yields CDR1 SGDLS and CDR2 YYNGEE. As to this clone: Antigen specificity is unknown.

The PCR employed 60 Vbeta primers together with 13 Jbeta primers. TCRdb's copy holds only in-frame clones and misses some; the assay was immunoSEQ multiplex PCR. In total, the table holds approximately 180,000 clones. Sequences were obtained from PBMCs. This chain joins TRBV9 and TRBJ1-5; 7 bases are shared with TRBD1. This receptor was obtained from a man aged 25 to 45 in good health and CMV-seronegative. CDR3 loop: CASSDAGGPQHF. The CDR3 DNA is TGTGCCAGCAGCGATGCAGGGGGGCCCCAGCATTTT.